One sample yielded the 27 T cell receptor beta chains listed below, sequenced in a study of early T cells in non-severe SARS-CoV-2 infection. TCRdb independently ran MiXCR on the 5' RACE reads; one entry per CDR3 protein. This sample has roughly 52,000 distinct CDR3 sequences, with less than 7.5% found just once. This sample comprised whole blood, obtained at baseline. The receptor set was obtained from an adult who was a healthcare worker with PCR-confirmed SARS-CoV-2 infection or an uninfected control (not recorded which).

The table lists this clonotype with a few counts. V is TRBV6-2 or TRBV6-3 and J is TRBJ2-5; D unresolved. The germline gives CDR1 MNHEY, CDR2 SVGEGT. Trimming shortened V by 7 bases and J by 1 base, and 10 bases separated the two germline ends. The CDR3 length is 13 residues. CDR3 residues: CASIPTRQETQYF. The CDR3 nucleotides are TGTGCCAGCATCCCGACGCGCCAAGAGACCCAGTACTTC.

This clonotype has at least ten counts. CDR3 in DNA: TGCAGTGCTTGTACAGGACTAGGGACTGAAGCTTTCTTT. This translates into CSACTGLGTEAFF. The chain joins TRBV20-1 to TRBJ1-1; maybe TRBD1 (5 bases). Trimming removed 5 bases from V and 5 bases from J, with 15 bases in between. There are 13 residues in the CDR3. Germline CDR1 reads DFQATT; CDR2 reads SNEGSKA (reference sequence).

This clonotype was seen ten or more times. The chain uses TRBV12-3 or TRBV12-4 and TRBJ2-1; unclear D gene. This CDR3 spans 13 amino acids. Trimming took off 3 bases at V and 7 bases at J, with 10 bases between the two ends. The CDR3 reads CASSFGGKNEQFF. CDR3 sequence (DNA): TGTGCCAGCAGTTTCGGCGGTAAGAATGAGCAGTTCTTC.

The V gene is TRBV12-3 or TRBV12-4, the J gene TRBJ2-7, with TRBD2 as a possible D gene (6 bases). The V and J ends lost 7 bases and 5 bases respectively, with 9 bases between them. The CDR3 length is 11 residues. CDR3 sequence (DNA): TGTGCCAGCAAGGAGGGAAACGAGCAGTACTTC. Amino acid sequence: CASKEGNEQYF.

This clonotype turned up a few times. The chain joins TRBV4-3 to TRBJ1-6; D unclear. The germline V gene encodes CDR1 LGHNA and CDR2 YSLEER. Trimming took off 0 bases at V and 13 bases at J, with 16 bases between the two ends. This CDR3 has 15 residues. The CDR3 nucleotides are TGCGCCAGCAGCCAAGATTCAGTATCGGTGTTGCCCCTCCACTTT. It codes for CASSQDSVSVLPLHF.

This clonotype was recorded a few times. The V gene is TRBV6-5, the J gene TRBJ1-2; unclear D gene. The V end lost 2 bases, the J end lost 4 bases, and 8 bases lay between the germline ends. The CDR3 runs 13 residues. Germline-derived CDR1 and CDR2 are MNHEY and SVGAGI. CDR3 DNA sequence: TGTGCCAGCAGTTACAGCACAGCCTATGGCTACACCTTC. Amino acids: CASSYSTAYGYTF.

This clonotype has more than one count but fewer than ten. This rearrangement joins TRBV19 to TRBJ2-5; either TRBD1 or TRBD2 may supply D (5 bases each). This CDR3 is built from 15 residues. Trimming removed 3 bases from V and 5 bases from J, with 16 bases in between. CDR1 LNHDA and CDR2 SQIVND come from the germline V gene (reference sequence). This CDR3 reads CASSMLRARVETQYF. The CDR3 DNA sequence: TGTGCCAGTAGTATGCTCAGGGCGCGGGTTGAGACCCAGTACTTC.

This clonotype has a count of ten or more. The chain links TRBV11-2 to TRBJ2-2, with 12 bases lining up with TRBD2. The germline gives CDR1 SGHAT, CDR2 FQNNGV. V shed 2 bases and J 1 base; nucleotides not matched to a gene: 11. The CDR3 runs to 20 residues. The CDR3 bases are TGTGCCAGCAGCTTAAGGCCTAGCGGGGGGGCCGATCTGAACACCGGGGAGCTGTTTTTT. It translates to CASSLRPSGGADLNTGELFF. Looking up the rest from reference TRBV11-2 and TRBJ2-2 gives the full variable domain: EAGVAQSPRYKIIEKRQSVAFWCNPISGHATLYWYQQILGQGPKLLIQFQNNGVVDDSQLPKDRFSAERLKGVDSTLKIQPAKLEDSAVYLCASSLRPSGGADLNTGELFFGEGSRLTVL.

This clonotype was counted many times. The rearrangement uses TRBV28 and TRBJ2-3; weak D call: TRBD2 (5 bases). There are 15 residues in the CDR3. The V gene lost 5 bases and the J gene lost 3 bases, with 15 bases spanning the gap. Germline assignment: CDR1 MDHEN and CDR2 SYDVKM. DNA for the CDR3: TGTGCCAGCAGTACCCGGGGAGTGGCGACAGATACGCAGTATTTT. Protein sequence: CASSTRGVATDTQYF.

The genes are TRBV7-8 and TRBJ1-1; TRBD1 agrees at 7 bases. J was trimmed by 0 bases and V by 5 bases; bases with no gene match: 12. The CDR3 consists of 17 residues. Germline lookup yields CDR1 SGHVS and CDR2 FQNEAQ. CDR3 coding DNA: TGTGCCAGCAGCCTAGGGACAGAGGGGACAATGAACACTGAAGCTTTCTTT. This sequence encodes CASSLGTEGTMNTEAFF. The full variable domain, with the rest looked up from reference TRBV7-8 and TRBJ1-1, is GAGVSQSPRYKVAKRGQDVALRCDPISGHVSLFWYQQALGQGPEFLTYFQNEAQLDKSGLPSDRFFAERPEGSVSTLKIQRTQQEDSAVYLCASSLGTEGTMNTEAFFGQGTRLTVV.

This chain links TRBV3-2 with TRBJ2-1; the table's D call, TRBD2, was not checked against the DNA. TRBV3-2 is designated a pseudogene. The CDR3 covers 18 residues. The CDR3 protein is CASSQDMLLAGGDNEQFF. In nucleotides, the CDR3 is TGTGCCAGCAGCCAAGACATGCTACTAGCGGGGGGAGACAATGAGCAGTTCTTC.

This clonotype was found many times. The rearrangement links TRBV19 to TRBJ2-7; 8 positions agree with TRBD1. CDR3 length: 13 amino acids. The ends lost 7 bases at V and 2 bases at J; junction bases unmatched: 4. The V gene's germline CDR1 is LNHDA and CDR2 SQIVND (reference sequence). CDR3 coding DNA: TGTGCCAGTAAAGGGACAGGTGCCTACGAGCAGTACTTC. It translates to CASKGTGAYEQYF.

This clonotype has a handful of counts. The chain couples TRBV24-1 to TRBJ2-3, with D possibly being TRBD1 or TRBD2 (5 bases each). The CDR3 consists of 17 residues. The germline V gene encodes CDR1 KGHDR and CDR2 SFDVKD. Trimming left V 2 bases short and J 2 bases short, with 16 bases between. This CDR3 is CATSDSVRDGPTDTQYF. The CDR3 DNA sequence: TGTGCCACCAGTGATTCAGTCCGGGACGGCCCCACAGATACGCAGTATTTT.

A few counts support this clonotype. The chain is built from TRBV4-2 and TRBJ1-2; D remains unclear. The CDR3 consists of 15 residues. V lost 0 bases and J lost 2, with 10 bases in between. Germline-derived CDR1 and CDR2 are LGHNA and YNFKEQ. The CDR3 reads CASSQDMKGNYGYTF. In nucleotides, the CDR3 is TGTGCCAGCAGCCAAGATATGAAGGGCAACTATGGCTACACCTTC.

This clonotype appeared a few times. The J gene is TRBJ2-7, the V gene TRBV6-2 or TRBV6-3; 8 bases are a match to TRBD1. Germline trimming cut 2 bases from V and 5 bases from J; bases unmatched to any gene: 11. Germline-derived CDR1 and CDR2 are MNHEY and SVGEGT. This CDR3 has 16 amino acids. The CDR3 region is CASSYRLDRAANEQYF. The CDR3 DNA follows: TGTGCCAGCAGTTACCGATTGGACAGGGCTGCCAACGAGCAGTACTTC.

The sample holds many counts of this clonotype. CDR3 bases: TGTGCCAGCAGCTCATCCGGGACGGACACAGATACGCAGTATTTT. It is translated as CASSSSGTDTDTQYF. The chain carries TRBV11-2 and TRBJ2-3; possibly TRBD1 or TRBD2 for D (5 bases each). V lost 4 bases to trimming and J lost 2 bases, with 13 bases between them. This CDR3 spans 15 amino acids. Looked up from germline, CDR1 is SGHAT and CDR2 is FQNNGV. Full variable domain (outside the CDR3, taken from reference TRBV11-2 and TRBJ2-3): EAGVAQSPRYKIIEKRQSVAFWCNPISGHATLYWYQQILGQGPKLLIQFQNNGVVDDSQLPKDRFSAERLKGVDSTLKIQPAKLEDSAVYLCASSSSGTDTDTQYFGPGTRLTVL.

This clonotype showed up many times. The rearrangement links TRBV11-2 to TRBJ2-7, with D perhaps matching TRBD1 (5 bases). Germline assignment: CDR1 SGHAT and CDR2 FQNNGV. The CDR3 extends over 16 amino acids. V lost 5 bases to trimming and J lost 3 bases, with 20 bases between them. The CDR3: CASSPERGLGSYEQYF. The CDR3 DNA reads TGTGCCAGCAGCCCGGAAAGGGGTTTAGGTAGCTACGAGCAGTACTTC.

As concerns this clonotype: A read error may be the cause here, since a much bigger clone is one base away. The chain has TRBV25-1 and TRBJ2-3; 9 bases line up with TRBD2. The V gene's germline CDR1 is MGHDK and CDR2 SYGVNS. This CDR3 has 15 residues. In nucleotides, the CDR3 is TGTGTCAGCAGTGAACCTAGCGGGGTTGGAGATACGCAGTATTTT. Encoded protein: CVSSEPSGVGDTQYF. The whole variable domain, remainder taken from reference TRBV25-1 and TRBJ2-3, is EADIYQTPRYLVIGTGKKITLECSQTMGHDKMYWYQQDPGMELHLIHYSYGVNSTEKGDLSSESTVSRIRTEHFPLTLESARPSHTSQYLCVSSEPSGVGDTQYFGPGTRLTVL.

V is TRBV11-3 and J is TRBJ2-5; D is uncertain. Trimming removed 2 bases from V and 1 base from J, with 11 bases in between. The CDR3 runs 15 residues. Germline V gene sequence: CDR1 SGHNT, CDR2 YENEEA. The CDR3: CASSLRQAIQETQYF. CDR3 nucleotide sequence: TGTGCCAGCAGCTTACGTCAGGCAATCCAAGAGACCCAGTACTTC.

This chain uses TRBV15 with TRBJ2-3; 12 nucleotides agree with TRBD2. Germline V gene data show CDR1 as LNHNV and CDR2 as YYDKDF (reference sequence). CDR3 size: 15 residues. V lost 3 bases to trimming and J lost 4 bases; unmatched junction nucleotides: 2. The CDR3 nucleotides are TGTGCCACCAGCAGGCGGACTAGCGGGGCAGATACGCAGTATTTT. As protein: CATSRRTSGADTQYF.

This clonotype has only a few counts. V is TRBV4-3 and J is TRBJ2-7, with 9 bases aligning to TRBD1. The CDR3 contains 15 residues. Germline V CDR1 and CDR2: LGHNA, YSLEER. V lost 5 bases and J lost 2; bases outside the gene matches: 7. CDR3 loop: CASSLETGGPYEQYF. Written as DNA, the CDR3 is TGCGCCAGCAGCTTAGAGACAGGGGGACCCTACGAGCAGTACTTC.

This clonotype was seen at least ten times. The chain recombines TRBV20-1 with TRBJ2-5; maybe TRBD1 (5 bases). Trimming removed 6 bases at V and 2 bases at J, with 16 bases between. The length of the CDR3 is 14 residues. Germline V CDR1 and CDR2: DFQATT, SNEGSKA (reference sequence). DNA of the CDR3: TGCAGTGCCCCCCAGGGCAGGGCACAAGAGACCCAGTACTTC. It encodes CSAPQGRAQETQYF.

The chain joins TRBV15 to TRBJ2-7; no firm D call. Deletions cut 0 bases from V and 2 bases from J, with 8 bases between. The germline gives CDR1 LNHNV, CDR2 YYDKDF (reference sequence). The CDR3 loop spans 14 amino acids. The DNA of the CDR3 is TGTGCCACCAGCAGAGACAGAACCGCCTACGAGCAGTACTTC. This encodes CATSRDRTAYEQYF. Looking up the rest from reference TRBV15 and TRBJ2-7 gives the full variable domain: DAMVIQNPRYQVTQFGKPVTLSCSQTLNHNVMYWYQQKSSQAPKLLFHYYDKDFNNEADTPDNFQSRRPNTSFCFLDIRSPGLGDTAMYLCATSRDRTAYEQYFGPGTRLTVT.

CDR3 sequence reads: CASSYGGAPHEQYF. CDR3 sequence (DNA): TGTGCCAGCAGTTACGGGGGGGCCCCACACGAGCAGTACTTC. The chain employs TRBV6-6 and TRBJ2-7; possibly TRBD2 for D (7 bases). Germline CDR1 is MNHNY and CDR2 is SVGAGI (reference sequence). The V end lost 2 bases, the J end lost 5 bases, and 13 bases lay between the germline ends. The CDR3 loop spans 14 amino acids.

The chain is built from TRBV7-8 and TRBJ1-2; TRBD1 agrees at 7 bases. Germline V gene data show CDR1 as SGHVS and CDR2 as FQNEAQ. CDR3 size: 14 residues. V lost 6 bases, J lost 4 bases, and 8 bases stayed unmatched. CDR3 region: CASSLQGLTYGYTF. The CDR3 DNA reads TGTGCCAGCAGTTTACAGGGGCTCACCTATGGCTACACCTTC.

The chain uses TRBV12-5 and TRBJ2-3; TRBD2 agrees at 7 bases. The CDR3 consists of 13 residues. Germline assignment: CDR1 LGHNT and CDR2 FRNRAP. With 3 bases clipped from V and 7 bases from J, the junction kept 4 bases outside the gene matches. The CDR3 loop is CASGFGGGNTQYF. As DNA, the CDR3 is TGTGCTAGTGGTTTTGGGGGAGGGAATACGCAGTATTTT.

This clonotype was observed many times. This chain joins TRBV20-1 and TRBJ2-7; TRBD1 aligns across 7 bases. Unmatched junction bases numbered 10, after V lost 5 bases and J lost 6 bases. The CDR3 consists of 13 residues. CDR1 is DFQATT, CDR2 SNEGSKA, per germline (reference sequence). CDR3 amino acids: CSAQTGLGSEQYF. CDR3 DNA: TGCAGTGCTCAGACAGGGTTAGGGAGCGAGCAGTACTTC.